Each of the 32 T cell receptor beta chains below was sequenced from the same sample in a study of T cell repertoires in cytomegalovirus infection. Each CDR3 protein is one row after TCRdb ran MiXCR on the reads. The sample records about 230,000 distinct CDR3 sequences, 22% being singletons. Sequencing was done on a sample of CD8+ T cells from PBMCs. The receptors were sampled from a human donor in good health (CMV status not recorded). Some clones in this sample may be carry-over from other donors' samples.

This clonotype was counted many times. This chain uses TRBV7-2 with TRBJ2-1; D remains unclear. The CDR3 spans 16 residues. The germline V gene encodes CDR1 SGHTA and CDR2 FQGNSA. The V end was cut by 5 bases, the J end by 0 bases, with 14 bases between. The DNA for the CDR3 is TGTGCCAGCAGCACTCACACGGCCTTCTCCTACAATGAGCAGTTCTTC. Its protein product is CASSTHTAFSYNEQFF.

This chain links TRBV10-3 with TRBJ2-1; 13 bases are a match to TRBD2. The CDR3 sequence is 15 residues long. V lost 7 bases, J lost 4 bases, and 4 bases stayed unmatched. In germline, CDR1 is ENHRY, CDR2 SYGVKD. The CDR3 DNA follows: TGTGCCATCACCCCGGGACTAGCGGGATACAATGAGCAGTTCTTC. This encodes CAITPGLAGYNEQFF.

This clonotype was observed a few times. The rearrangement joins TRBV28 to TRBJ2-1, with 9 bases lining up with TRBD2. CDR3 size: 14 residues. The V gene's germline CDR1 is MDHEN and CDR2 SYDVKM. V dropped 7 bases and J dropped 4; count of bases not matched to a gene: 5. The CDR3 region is CASILTSGYNEQFF. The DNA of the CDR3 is TGTGCCAGCATATTAACTAGCGGGTACAATGAGCAGTTCTTC.

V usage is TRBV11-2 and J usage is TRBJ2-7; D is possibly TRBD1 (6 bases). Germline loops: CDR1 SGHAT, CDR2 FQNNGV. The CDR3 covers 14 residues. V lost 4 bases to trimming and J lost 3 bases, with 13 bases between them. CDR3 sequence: CASSSEGDVYEQYF. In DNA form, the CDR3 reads TGTGCCAGCAGCTCCGAGGGGGACGTCTACGAGCAGTACTTC.

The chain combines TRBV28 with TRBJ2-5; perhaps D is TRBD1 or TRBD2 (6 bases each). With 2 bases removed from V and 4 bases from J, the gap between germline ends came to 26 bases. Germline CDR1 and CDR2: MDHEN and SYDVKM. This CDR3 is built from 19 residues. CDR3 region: CASSLPTQTGTRGGETQYF. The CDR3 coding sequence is TGTGCCAGCAGTTTACCAACTCAAACAGGGACCCGGGGAGGAGAGACCCAGTACTTC.

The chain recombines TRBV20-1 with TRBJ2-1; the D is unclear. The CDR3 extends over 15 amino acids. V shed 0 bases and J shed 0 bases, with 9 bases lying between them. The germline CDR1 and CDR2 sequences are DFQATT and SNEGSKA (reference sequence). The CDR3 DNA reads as TGCAGTGCTAGAGATAACAGTAGCTCCTACAATGAGCAGTTCTTC. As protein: CSARDNSSSYNEQFF.

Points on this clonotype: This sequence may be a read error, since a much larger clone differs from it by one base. The CDR3 is CASTSPKDSPPEAFF. The CDR3 DNA sequence: TGTGCCAGTACCTCCCCTAAGGACAGCCCTCCGGAAGCTTTCTTT. V gene TRBV28 combines with J gene TRBJ1-1, with TRBD1 as a possible D gene (6 bases). The CDR3 runs 15 residues. Germline V gene lookup returns CDR1 MDHEN and CDR2 SYDVKM. The germline V and J ends were trimmed by 9 bases and 8 bases, with 25 bases remaining between them.

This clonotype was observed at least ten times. The CDR3 here is CASSPGFRYYNEQFF. CDR3 sequence (DNA): TGTGCCAGCAGCCCAGGGTTCCGGTACTACAATGAGCAGTTCTTC. The chain employs TRBV7-7 and TRBJ2-1; D perhaps matches TRBD1 (5 bases). This CDR3 contains 15 residues. Per germline, CDR1 SSHAT and CDR2 FNYEAQ (reference sequence). V shed 5 bases and J shed 3 bases, with 14 bases lying between them.

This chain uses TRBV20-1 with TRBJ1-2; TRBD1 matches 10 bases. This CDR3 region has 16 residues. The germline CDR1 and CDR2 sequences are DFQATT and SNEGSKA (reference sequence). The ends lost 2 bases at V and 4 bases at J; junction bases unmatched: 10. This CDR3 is CSARPPDRGLVYGYTF. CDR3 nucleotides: TGCAGTGCTAGACCCCCCGACAGGGGGCTCGTCTATGGCTACACCTTC.

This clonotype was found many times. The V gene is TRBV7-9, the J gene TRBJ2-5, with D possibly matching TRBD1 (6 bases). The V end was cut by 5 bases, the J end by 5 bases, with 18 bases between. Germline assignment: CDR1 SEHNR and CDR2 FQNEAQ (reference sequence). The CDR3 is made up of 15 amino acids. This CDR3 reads CASSLIPNREETQYF. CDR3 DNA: TGTGCCAGCAGCCTTATTCCGAACAGGGAGGAGACCCAGTACTTC.

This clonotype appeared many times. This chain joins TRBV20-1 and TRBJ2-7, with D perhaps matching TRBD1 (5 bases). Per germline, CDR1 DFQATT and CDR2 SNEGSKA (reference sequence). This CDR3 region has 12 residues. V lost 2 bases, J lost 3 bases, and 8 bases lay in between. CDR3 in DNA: TGCAGTGCTAGATCGGACATCTACGAGCAGTACTTC. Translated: CSARSDIYEQYF.

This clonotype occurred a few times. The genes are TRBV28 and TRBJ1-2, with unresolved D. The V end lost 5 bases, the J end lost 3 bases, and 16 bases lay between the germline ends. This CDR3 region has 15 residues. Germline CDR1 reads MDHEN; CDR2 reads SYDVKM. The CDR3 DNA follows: TGTGCCAGCAGTACCCCTCGCGGGGTCGACTATGGCTACACCTTC. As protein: CASSTPRGVDYGYTF.

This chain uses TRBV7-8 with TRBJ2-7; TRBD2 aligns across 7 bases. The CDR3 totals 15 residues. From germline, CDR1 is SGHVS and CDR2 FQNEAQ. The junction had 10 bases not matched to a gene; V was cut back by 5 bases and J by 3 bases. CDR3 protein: CASSPSGGGGYEQYF. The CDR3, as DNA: TGTGCCAGCAGCCCCTCGGGGGGAGGAGGCTACGAGCAGTACTTC. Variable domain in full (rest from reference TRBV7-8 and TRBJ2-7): GAGVSQSPRYKVAKRGQDVALRCDPISGHVSLFWYQQALGQGPEFLTYFQNEAQLDKSGLPSDRFFAERPEGSVSTLKIQRTQQEDSAVYLCASSPSGGGGYEQYFGPGTRLTVT.

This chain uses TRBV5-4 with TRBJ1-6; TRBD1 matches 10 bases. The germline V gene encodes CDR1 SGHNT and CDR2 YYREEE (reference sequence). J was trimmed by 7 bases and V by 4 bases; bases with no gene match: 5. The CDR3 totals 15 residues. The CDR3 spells CASSDRTGGNSPLHF. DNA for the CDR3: TGTGCCAGCAGCGACCGGACAGGGGGAAATTCACCCCTCCACTTT.

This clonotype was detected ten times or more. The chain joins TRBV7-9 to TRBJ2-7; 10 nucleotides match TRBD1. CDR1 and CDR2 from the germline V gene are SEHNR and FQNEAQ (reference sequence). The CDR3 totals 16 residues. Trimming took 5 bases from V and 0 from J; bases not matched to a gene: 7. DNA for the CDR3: TGTGCCAGCAGCGCCCGGACAGGGGGGGTCTCCTACGAGCAGTACTTC. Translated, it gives CASSARTGGVSYEQYF.

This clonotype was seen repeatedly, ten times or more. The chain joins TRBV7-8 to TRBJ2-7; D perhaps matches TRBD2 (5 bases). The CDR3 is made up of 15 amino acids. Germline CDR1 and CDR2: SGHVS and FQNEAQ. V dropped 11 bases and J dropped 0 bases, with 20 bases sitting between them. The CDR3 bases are TGTGCCGTGAGTGAGCTCCGGACTGTCTCCTACGAGCAGTACTTC. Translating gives CAVSELRTVSYEQYF.

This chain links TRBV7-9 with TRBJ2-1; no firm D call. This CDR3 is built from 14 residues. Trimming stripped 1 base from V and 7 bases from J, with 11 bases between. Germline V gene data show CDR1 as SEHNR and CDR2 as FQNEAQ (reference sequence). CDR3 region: CASSLGLGWNEQFF. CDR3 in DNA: TGTGCCAGCAGCTTAGGGCTAGGTTGGAATGAGCAGTTCTTC.

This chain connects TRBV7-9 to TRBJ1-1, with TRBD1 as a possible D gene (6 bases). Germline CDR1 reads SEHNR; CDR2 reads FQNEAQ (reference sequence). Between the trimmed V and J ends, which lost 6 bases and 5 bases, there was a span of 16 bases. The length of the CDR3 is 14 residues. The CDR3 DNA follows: TGTGCCAGCAGAGAGGAGGGGGTGAGGACTGAAGCTTTCTTT. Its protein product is CASREEGVRTEAFF.

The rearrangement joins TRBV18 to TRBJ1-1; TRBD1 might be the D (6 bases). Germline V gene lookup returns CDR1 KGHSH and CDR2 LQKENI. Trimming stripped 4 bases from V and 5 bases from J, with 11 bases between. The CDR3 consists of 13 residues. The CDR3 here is CASSLRDTTEAFF. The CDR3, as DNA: TGTGCCAGCTCACTCCGGGACACTACTGAAGCTTTCTTT.

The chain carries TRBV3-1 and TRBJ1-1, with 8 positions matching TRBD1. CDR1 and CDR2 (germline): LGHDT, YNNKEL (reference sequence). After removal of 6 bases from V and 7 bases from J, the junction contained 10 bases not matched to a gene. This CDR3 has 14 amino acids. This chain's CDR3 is CASRSIGTGNEAFF. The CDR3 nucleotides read TGTGCCAGCAGGAGTATTGGGACAGGCAATGAAGCTTTCTTT.

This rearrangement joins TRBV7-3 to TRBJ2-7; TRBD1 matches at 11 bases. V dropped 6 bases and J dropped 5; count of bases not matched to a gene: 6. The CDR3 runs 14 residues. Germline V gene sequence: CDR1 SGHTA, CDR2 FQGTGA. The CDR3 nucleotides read TGTGCCAGCAGTAGGACAGGGGGCTTCGACGAGCAGTACTTC. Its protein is CASSRTGGFDEQYF.

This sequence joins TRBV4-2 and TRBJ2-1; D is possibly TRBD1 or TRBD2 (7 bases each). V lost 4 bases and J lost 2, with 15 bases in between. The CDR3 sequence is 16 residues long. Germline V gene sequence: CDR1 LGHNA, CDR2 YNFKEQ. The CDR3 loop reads CASSPQGGRPYNEQFF. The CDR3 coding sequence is TGTGCCAGCAGCCCGCAGGGGGGGAGGCCCTACAATGAGCAGTTCTTC.

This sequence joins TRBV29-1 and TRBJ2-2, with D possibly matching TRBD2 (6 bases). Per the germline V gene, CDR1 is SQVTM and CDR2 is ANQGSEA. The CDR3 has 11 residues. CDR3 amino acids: CSVRDVGELFF. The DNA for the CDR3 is TGCAGTGTGCGGGACGTCGGGGAGCTGTTTTTT.

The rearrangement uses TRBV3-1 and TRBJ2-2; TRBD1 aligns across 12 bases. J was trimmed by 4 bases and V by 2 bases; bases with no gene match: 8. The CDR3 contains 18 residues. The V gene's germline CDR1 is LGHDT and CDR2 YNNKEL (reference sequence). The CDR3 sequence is CASSQPPGQGAITGELFF. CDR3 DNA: TGTGCCAGCAGCCAACCTCCGGGACAGGGGGCAATCACCGGGGAGCTGTTTTTT.

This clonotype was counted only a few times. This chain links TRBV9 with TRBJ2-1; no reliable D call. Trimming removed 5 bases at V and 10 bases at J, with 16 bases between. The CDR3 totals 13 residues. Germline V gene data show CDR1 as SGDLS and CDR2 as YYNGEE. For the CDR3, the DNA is TGTGCCAGCAGGCAAGGAGAAAACCGGGAGCAGTTCTTC. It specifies CASRQGENREQFF. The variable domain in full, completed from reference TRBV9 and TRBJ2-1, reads DSGVTQTPKHLITATGQRVTLRCSPRSGDLSVYWYQQSLDQGLQFLIQYYNGEERAKGNILERFSAQQFPDLHSELNLSSLELGDSALYFCASRQGENREQFFGPGTRLTVL.

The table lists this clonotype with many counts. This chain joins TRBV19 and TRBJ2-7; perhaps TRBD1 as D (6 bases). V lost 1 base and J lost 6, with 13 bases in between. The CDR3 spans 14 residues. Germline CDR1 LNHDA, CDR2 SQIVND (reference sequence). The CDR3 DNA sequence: TGTGCCAGTAGTATAGGGGGGCCCGCCGGCGAGCAGTACTTC. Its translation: CASSIGGPAGEQYF.

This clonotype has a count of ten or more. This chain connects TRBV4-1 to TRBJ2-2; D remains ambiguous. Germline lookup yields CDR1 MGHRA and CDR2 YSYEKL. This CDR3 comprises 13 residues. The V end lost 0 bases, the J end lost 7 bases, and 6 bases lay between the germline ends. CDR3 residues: CASSQDQIGELFF. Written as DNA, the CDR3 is TGCGCCAGCAGCCAAGATCAGATCGGGGAGCTGTTTTTT.

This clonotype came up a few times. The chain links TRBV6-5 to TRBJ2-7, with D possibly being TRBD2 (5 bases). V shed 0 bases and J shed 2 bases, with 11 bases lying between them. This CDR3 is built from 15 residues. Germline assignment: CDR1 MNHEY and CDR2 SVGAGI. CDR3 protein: CASSYSGEYAYEQYF. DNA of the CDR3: TGTGCCAGCAGTTACTCGGGAGAATACGCCTACGAGCAGTACTTC.

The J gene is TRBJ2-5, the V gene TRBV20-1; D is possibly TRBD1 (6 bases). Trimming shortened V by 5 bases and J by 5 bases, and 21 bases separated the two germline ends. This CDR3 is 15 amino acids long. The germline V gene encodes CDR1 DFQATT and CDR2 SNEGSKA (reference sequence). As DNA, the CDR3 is TGCAGTGCTCACCACTGGGACATCGAAAGGGAGACCCAGTACTTC. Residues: CSAHHWDIERETQYF.

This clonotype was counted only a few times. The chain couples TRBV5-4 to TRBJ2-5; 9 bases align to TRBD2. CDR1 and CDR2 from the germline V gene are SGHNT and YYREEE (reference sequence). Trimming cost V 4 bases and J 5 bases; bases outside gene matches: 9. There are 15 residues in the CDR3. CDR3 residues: CASSSRTSGFETQYF. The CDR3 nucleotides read TGTGCCAGCAGCAGTCGAACTAGCGGGTTTGAGACCCAGTACTTC.

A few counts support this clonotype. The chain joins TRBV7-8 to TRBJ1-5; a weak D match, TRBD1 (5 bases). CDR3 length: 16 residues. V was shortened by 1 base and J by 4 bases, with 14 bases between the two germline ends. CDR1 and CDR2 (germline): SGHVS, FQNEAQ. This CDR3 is CASSLEFRQLNQPQHF. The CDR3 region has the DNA TGTGCCAGCAGCTTAGAATTCCGACAGTTGAATCAGCCCCAGCATTTT.

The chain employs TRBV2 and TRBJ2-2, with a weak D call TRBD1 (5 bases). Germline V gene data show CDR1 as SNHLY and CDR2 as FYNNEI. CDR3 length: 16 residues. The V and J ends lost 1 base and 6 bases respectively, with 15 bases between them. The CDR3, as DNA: TGTGCCAGCAGTGAAGAGGGCAGGGCTGGGGCCGGGGAGCTGTTTTTT. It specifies CASSEEGRAGAGELFF.